The source of this T cell receptor (beta chain) is a study of blood T cell repertoires in COVID-19 (dated by TCRdb to the early 2020s). With regard to the full study: Samples covering the acute and convalescent phases of COVID-19 were provided by collaborators in the United States, Italy and Spain. The material from the prospective study consisted of cDNA or gDNA derived from T cells, B-cell-depleted T cells, or PBMCs. The samples were drawn from the first 160 participants of the ongoing ImmuneRACE study and from 950 to 1,500 subjects provided by 6 global collaborators. Subjects who had been exposed to COVID-19, were actively infected with it, or had recovered from it provided the deeply sampled blood TCRbeta repertoires that made up the dataset. The repertoires were made available in a free public database intended to serve as a resource for research on the immune response to SARS-CoV-2. A de-identified subject ID, COVID-19 status, age in years and sex were almost always included in the sample metadata. HLA class I and class II types, where available, came from metadata supplied by the sample provider rather than from assay-based typing.

The collaborating institutions used their own protocols to collect whole blood in K2EDTA tubes. For TCRbeta analysis, collaborators shipped samples in one of three forms: frozen whole blood, isolated PBMCs, or DNA extracted from either of those sample types. The germline V gene gives CDR1 as MDHEN and CDR2 as SYDVKM. The CDR3 contains 13 residues, cysteine and phenylalanine counted. Solely the CDR3 DNA is kept, with 39 bases framed from the first base. V gives up 3 bases and J gives up 2 bases, and the segment between their germline ends measures 7 bases. What the work shows at the level of the full study, not this receptor alone: The amount of clinical and demographic metadata varied by source and participant and was provided uncurated.

The immunoSEQ Assay, a bias-controlled multiplex PCR, was used to amplify TCRbeta CDR3 regions from genomic DNA. The paper's processing steps were these. Nucleated cell counts per sample were estimated from amplification of reference gene primers within the assay. Sequence reads were collapsed and filtered to measure the absolute abundance of every unique TCRbeta CDR3 rearrangement. For each sample, productive Simpson clonality was calculated as the square root of Simpson's diversity index across productive rearrangements. TCRdb limited this immuneACCESS table to in-frame rearrangements with V and J called. A share of clones is missing; checked studies link under half to unresolved V genes, and the rest is unexplained. The V and J calls and clone size were taken over from that table, and D and trimming were inferred from the DNA. The sample records roughly 25,000 clones, 80% to 90% of which are singletons. Roughly 22% of the sample is taken by the ten largest.

In regard to this clone: No cognate antigen has been identified for it. The record has no base qualities; no much larger clone is one base away.

The chain is made from TRBV28 and TRBJ1-2, with the D segment identity uncertain. Sequencing was done on a sample of peripheral blood. The receptor comes from a man between 65 and 85 years old in a cohort sampled during active COVID-19. The DNA is as follows: TGTGCCAGCAGTTTCCAGATCAACTATGGCTACACCTTC. Its protein reads: CASSFQINYGYTF.